Below are 29 T cell receptor beta chains sequenced from a single sample in a study of cytomegalovirus exposure and HLA in healthy donors. The PCR employed 60 Vbeta primers together with 13 Jbeta primers. Clones were sequenced by immunoSEQ multiplex PCR, and TCRdb holds only the in-frame ones, with some missing. This repertoire shows 110,000 or so clones, 75% to 85% found once; its top ten account for about 1.8%. Material for sequencing was PBMCs. The source is a man aged 40-49 years in good health and CMV-seronegative.

This clone was detected once. It is likely a read error, because the conserved phenylalanine at the end of the CDR3 is missing. The DNA is omitted, as the CDR3 cannot be located on it reliably, and the CDR3 follows TCRdb's listing. The chain recombines TRBV5-5 with TRBJ2-7; the table's D gene call, TRBD2, was not cross checked with the DNA. Germline loops: CDR1 SGHKS, CDR2 YYEKEE (reference sequence). Both ends counted, the CDR3 spans 18 residues. This chain's CDR3 is CASSLTGLYGTSGPIEYP.

V gene TRBV5-8 combines with J gene TRBJ2-7; 10 bases are a match to TRBD1. CDR3 length: 15 amino acids. V trimming: 4 bases; J trimming: 2 bases; junction bases outside the gene matches: 6. CDR1 SGHTS and CDR2 YDEGEE come from the germline V gene. CDR3 in amino acids: CASSPGTGVTYEQYF. The CDR3 DNA reads as TGTGCCAGCAGCCCCGGGACAGGGGTCACCTACGAGCAGTACTTC.

The chain couples TRBV19 to TRBJ1-2; D gene ambiguous. CDR1 and CDR2 from the germline V gene are LNHDA and SQIVND (reference sequence). The CDR3 totals 15 residues. V lost 5 bases to trimming and J lost 9 bases, with 22 bases between them. CDR3 in amino acids: CASSLGNSREISYTF. The CDR3 nucleotides are TGTGCCAGTAGTCTCGGAAACTCCCGGGAGATTAGCTACACCTTC. The entire variable domain, with the rest obtained from reference TRBV19 and TRBJ1-2, is as follows: DGGITQSPKYLFRKEGQNVTLSCEQNLNHDAMYWYRQDPGQGLRLIYYSQIVNDFQKGDIAEGYSVSREKKESFPLTVTSAQKNPTAFYLCASSLGNSREISYTFGSGTRLTVV.

This clone was observed once. The chain uses TRBV9 and TRBJ2-7, with 8 bases that match TRBD2. V dropped 2 bases and J dropped 0; count of bases not matched to a gene: 4. This CDR3 has 15 residues. Germline lookup yields CDR1 SGDLS and CDR2 YYNGEE. CDR3 amino acids: CASSVQAGDSYEQYF. DNA for the CDR3: TGTGCCAGCAGCGTCCAAGCGGGAGACTCCTACGAGCAGTACTTC.

The rearrangement joins TRBV9 to TRBJ2-5; unclear D gene. This CDR3 region has 14 residues. Germline V CDR1 and CDR2: SGDLS, YYNGEE. Deletions cut 3 bases from V and 2 bases from J, with 11 bases between. CDR3 region: CASSASSIQETQYF. Written as DNA, the CDR3 is TGTGCCAGCAGCGCTAGTAGTATACAAGAGACCCAGTACTTC. Based on the CDR3 plus reference TRBV9 and TRBJ2-5, the full variable domain is DSGVTQTPKHLITATGQRVTLRCSPRSGDLSVYWYQQSLDQGLQFLIQYYNGEERAKGNILERFSAQQFPDLHSELNLSSLELGDSALYFCASSASSIQETQYFGPGTRLLVL.

V and J are TRBV28 and TRBJ2-1; 11 nucleotides align to TRBD2. The germline V gene encodes CDR1 MDHEN and CDR2 SYDVKM. This CDR3 region has 15 residues. V lost 3 bases and J lost 7; bases outside the gene matches: 5. The CDR3 loop reads CASSFQTSGKNEQFF. The CDR3 DNA reads TGTGCCAGCAGTTTCCAGACTAGCGGGAAGAATGAGCAGTTCTTC.

The chain carries TRBV15 and TRBJ2-5, with 8 bases fitting TRBD1. Germline trimming cut 0 bases from V and 5 bases from J; bases unmatched to any gene: 2. The CDR3 spans 14 residues. From germline, CDR1 is LNHNV and CDR2 YYDKDF (reference sequence). The CDR3 loop reads CATSRDRGLETQYF. For the CDR3, the DNA is TGTGCCACCAGCAGAGACAGGGGGCTCGAGACCCAGTACTTC.

This clone was picked up a small number of times. The chain has TRBV15 and TRBJ2-1, with 7 nucleotides matching TRBD1. With 0 bases clipped from V and 6 bases from J, the junction kept 5 bases outside the gene matches. Germline assignment: CDR1 LNHNV and CDR2 YYDKDF (reference sequence). The CDR3 is 15 residues long. The CDR3 protein is CATSRDRQGGNEQFF. The CDR3 DNA is TGTGCCACCAGCAGAGATAGACAGGGTGGCAATGAGCAGTTCTTC.

This chain uses TRBV11-1 with TRBJ1-1, with 11 nucleotides matching TRBD1. This CDR3 has 15 residues. Germline CDR1 SGHAT, CDR2 FQDESV (reference sequence). V trimming: 5 bases; J trimming: 5 bases; junction bases outside the gene matches: 7. Written as DNA, the CDR3 is TGTGCCAGCAGCACCGGACAGGGGGCGTCGACTGAAGCTTTCTTT. Encoded protein: CASSTGQGASTEAFF.

The chain recombines TRBV5-6 with TRBJ1-2, with D uncertain. There are 15 residues in the CDR3. CDR1 and CDR2 from the germline V gene are SGHDT and YYEEEE. V lost 0 bases and J lost 8, with 17 bases in between. The CDR3 DNA reads as TGTGCCAGCAGCTTGGTTGTCGTAAGAGACAAGGGCTACACCTTC. Its protein product is CASSLVVVRDKGYTF.

CDR3 in DNA: TGTGCCAGCAGCCCGCTCGGGGCGGGAGAGCGCGAGCAGTACTTC. Amino acids: CASSPLGAGEREQYF. This rearrangement joins TRBV7-2 to TRBJ2-7, with TRBD2 identical over 7 bases. The CDR3 totals 15 residues. J was trimmed by 6 bases and V by 5 bases; bases with no gene match: 13. CDR1 is SGHTA and CDR2 is FQGNSA in the germline V gene.

The gene calls are TRBV6-1 and TRBJ2-3, with D possibly TRBD2 on 6 matching bases. Trimming took off 1 base at V and 5 bases at J, with 13 bases between the two ends. Germline CDR1 and CDR2: MNHNS and SASEGT. This CDR3 has 15 amino acids. CDR3 residues: CASSEEAGSVDTQYF. CDR3 in DNA: TGTGCCAGCAGTGAAGAGGCGGGATCAGTAGATACGCAGTATTTT.

This clone came up many times. This chain links TRBV6-1 with TRBJ2-1, with 16 bases lining up with TRBD2. Trimming removed 5 bases from V and 9 bases from J; junction bases left unmatched: 4. This CDR3 spans 15 amino acids. The germline gives CDR1 MNHNS, CDR2 SASEGT. The DNA for the CDR3 is TGTGCCAGCAGTAGGGGACTAGCGGGAGGGAGTGAGCAGTTCTTC. It specifies CASSRGLAGGSEQFF.

The rearrangement joins TRBV4-3 to TRBJ2-7; 9 nucleotides match TRBD2. This CDR3 comprises 18 residues. Germline values: CDR1 LGHNA, CDR2 YSLEER. After removal of 0 bases from V and 4 bases from J, the junction contained 13 bases not matched to a gene. The chain's CDR3 is CASSQESGLAGTLYEQYF. As DNA, the CDR3 is TGCGCCAGCAGCCAAGAATCGGGCCTAGCGGGGACATTATACGAGCAGTACTTC.

The V and J genes are TRBV30 and TRBJ1-5; 7 bases fit TRBD1. V was pared by 5 bases and J by 6 bases, with 7 bases of the junction left unmatched. Germline V gene sequence: CDR1 GTSNPN, CDR2 SVGIG (reference sequence). The CDR3 runs 13 residues. The DNA of the CDR3 is TGTGCCTGGGGCCCCACAGGGGTTCAGCCCCAGCATTTT. Translation: CAWGPTGVQPQHF.

V gene TRBV19 combines with J gene TRBJ1-1; D is perhaps TRBD1 (5 bases). V dropped 11 bases and J dropped 1 base, with 14 bases sitting between them. This CDR3 is 13 amino acids long. From germline, CDR1 is LNHDA and CDR2 SQIVND (reference sequence). The CDR3, as DNA: TGTGCCTGTCAGGGAGGCCCGAACACTGAAGCTTTCTTT. Its protein product is CACQGGPNTEAFF.

The chain combines TRBV9 with TRBJ1-2; 10 bases align to TRBD1. CDR1 and CDR2 from the germline V gene are SGDLS and YYNGEE. The CDR3 extends over 16 amino acids. V lost 3 bases, J lost 8 bases, and 13 bases stayed unmatched. CDR3 sequence reads: CASSALHSGTGAGYTF. CDR3 DNA: TGTGCCAGCAGCGCCCTTCACTCCGGGACAGGGGCCGGCTACACCTTC.

The chain has TRBV6-5 and TRBJ1-5, with a possible D match to TRBD1 (6 bases). This CDR3 spans 14 amino acids. CDR1 and CDR2 (germline): MNHEY, SVGAGI. The germline V and J ends were trimmed by 2 bases and 8 bases, with 13 bases remaining between them. CDR3 DNA sequence: TGTGCCAGCAGTTACGACAGGCTGGAGAAGCCCCAGCATTTT. This encodes CASSYDRLEKPQHF.

A few counts support this clone. One end of the junction fails to match germline, which may point to a read error. The gene calls are TRBV7-3 and TRBJ1-3, with 7 nucleotides matching TRBD1. The CDR3 sequence is 14 residues long. CDR1 and CDR2 (germline): SGHTA, FQGTGA. The CDR3 coding sequence is TGTGCCAGCAGCTCAGGACAGGCTGGAGACACCATATATTTT. Its translation: CASSSGQAGDTIYF. Together with reference TRBV7-3 and TRBJ1-3, the CDR3 gives the full variable domain: GAGVSQTPSNKVTEKGKYVELRCDPISGHTALYWYRQSLGQGPEFLIYFQGTGAADDSGLPNDRFFAVRPEGSVSTLKIQRTERGDSAVYLCASSSGQAGDTIYFGEGSWLTVV.

The chain uses TRBV4-3 and TRBJ1-2; possibly TRBD1 for D (6 bases). V lost 0 bases to trimming and J lost 7 bases, with 12 bases between them. The CDR3 totals 14 residues. Germline CDR1 LGHNA, CDR2 YSLEER. The CDR3 sequence: CASSQDWTVAGYTF. The CDR3, as DNA: TGCGCCAGCAGCCAAGATTGGACAGTCGCTGGCTACACCTTC.

This sequence joins TRBV5-1 and TRBJ1-5; D is uncertain. The CDR3 length is 13 residues. Germline CDR1 is SGHRS and CDR2 is YFSETQ. Trimming stripped 2 bases from V and 2 bases from J, with 5 bases between. CDR3 sequence: CASSFQGNQPQHF. The CDR3 nucleotides read TGCGCCAGCAGCTTCCAGGGCAATCAGCCCCAGCATTTT.

This rearrangement joins TRBV4-2 to TRBJ2-1, with a possible D match to TRBD2 (5 bases). Per the germline V gene, CDR1 is LGHNA and CDR2 is YNFKEQ. The CDR3 contains 16 residues. Trimming removed 3 bases at V and 0 bases at J, with 12 bases between. Here the CDR3 reads CASSQGIGSSYNEQFF. CDR3 DNA sequence: TGTGCCAGCAGCCAGGGGATAGGGAGCTCCTACAATGAGCAGTTCTTC.

The V and J genes are TRBV6-6 and TRBJ2-5; perhaps TRBD1 as D (5 bases). Trimming shortened V by 0 bases and J by 5 bases, and 10 bases separated the two germline ends. This CDR3 is 14 amino acids long. CDR1 MNHNY and CDR2 SVGAGI come from the germline V gene (reference sequence). DNA for the CDR3: TGTGCCAGCAGTTACTCGCAGGGTCCGGAGACCCAGTACTTC. Translating it yields CASSYSQGPETQYF.

This clone has a handful of counts. The chain carries TRBV6-5 and TRBJ1-2, with 10 bases matching TRBD1. The CDR3 contains 16 residues. Germline V lookup: CDR1 MNHEY, CDR2 SVGAGI. With V trimmed by 2 bases and J by 5 bases, 8 bases remained unmatched. The CDR3 loop reads CASSYARTGGGYGYTF. As DNA, the CDR3 is TGTGCCAGCAGTTACGCCCGGACAGGGGGAGGTTATGGCTACACCTTC.

The chain employs TRBV6-6 and TRBJ2-7, with D possibly matching TRBD1 (5 bases). V shed 0 bases and J shed 2 bases, with 14 bases lying between them. The CDR3 is made up of 16 amino acids. Germline V gene sequence: CDR1 MNHNY, CDR2 SVGAGI (reference sequence). The CDR3 reads CASSYSQGGIAYEQYF. The CDR3 coding sequence is TGTGCCAGCAGTTACTCTCAGGGTGGGATAGCCTACGAGCAGTACTTC.

V and J are TRBV27 and TRBJ1-2; 7 positions agree with TRBD1. Germline CDR1 MNHEY, CDR2 SMNVEV (reference sequence). The junction had 7 bases not matched to a gene; V was cut back by 5 bases and J by 7 bases. CDR3 length: 13 amino acids. DNA of the CDR3: TGTGCCAGCAGTCCCAGACAGGGTTTTGGCTACACCTTC. It codes for CASSPRQGFGYTF.

This clone was counted a single time. The genes are TRBV5-1 and TRBJ2-1; TRBD2 matches 12 bases. The germline V gene has CDR1 SGHRS and CDR2 YFSETQ. This CDR3 has 15 residues. V shed 2 bases, J shed 7 bases, and the junction held 4 bases outside the gene matches. Here the CDR3 DNA reads TGCGCCAGCAGCTTCTCGACTAGCGGGAGAAATGAGCAGTTCTTC. Translation: CASSFSTSGRNEQFF.

This clone has a single count. J is TRBJ1-5 and V is TRBV27, with a weak D call TRBD1 (5 bases). The CDR3 length is 15 residues. The V and J ends lost 2 bases and 2 bases respectively, with 10 bases between them. The V gene's germline CDR1 is MNHEY and CDR2 SMNVEV (reference sequence). The CDR3 nucleotides read TGTGCCAGCAGTTTAAACAGGCTCCGCAATCAGCCCCAGCATTTT. This gives the protein CASSLNRLRNQPQHF.

The V and J genes are TRBV4-2 and TRBJ2-5; D not certain. The J call is doubtful: the DNA matches TRBJ2-7 better. CDR1 and CDR2 (germline): LGHNA, YNFKEQ. This CDR3 spans 14 amino acids. The CDR3 DNA reads as TGTGCCAGCAGCCCTCGCGCGGTGACCTACGAGCAGTACTTC. Translating it yields CASSPRAVTYEQYF.